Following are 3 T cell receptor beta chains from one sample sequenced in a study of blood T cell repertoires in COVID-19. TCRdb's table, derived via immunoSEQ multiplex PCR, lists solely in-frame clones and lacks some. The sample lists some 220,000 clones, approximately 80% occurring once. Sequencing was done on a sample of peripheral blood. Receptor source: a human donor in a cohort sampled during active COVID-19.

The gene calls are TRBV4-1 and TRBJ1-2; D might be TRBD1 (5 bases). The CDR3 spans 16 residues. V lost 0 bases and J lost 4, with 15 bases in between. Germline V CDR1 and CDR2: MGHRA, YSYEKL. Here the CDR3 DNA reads TGCGCCAGCAGCCAAGAGGGACTCGGGGGACCCTATGGCTACACCTTC. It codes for CASSQEGLGGPYGYTF.

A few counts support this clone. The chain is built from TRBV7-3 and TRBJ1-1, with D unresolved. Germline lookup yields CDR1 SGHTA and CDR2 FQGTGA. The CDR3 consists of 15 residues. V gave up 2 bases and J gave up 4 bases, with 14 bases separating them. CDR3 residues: CASSLEGLRVTEAFF. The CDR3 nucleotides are TGTGCCAGCAGCTTAGAGGGCCTTAGGGTCACTGAAGCTTTCTTT.

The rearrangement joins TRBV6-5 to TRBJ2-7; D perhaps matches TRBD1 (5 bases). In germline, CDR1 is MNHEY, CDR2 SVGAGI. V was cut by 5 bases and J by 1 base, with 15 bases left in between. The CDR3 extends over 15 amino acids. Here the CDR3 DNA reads TGTGCCAGCAGTATTTTCAGGGCACTTTCCTACGAGCAGTACTTC. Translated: CASSIFRALSYEQYF.